These 18 T cell receptor beta chains were sequenced from one sample in a study of blood T cell repertoires in COVID-19. Repertoires were generated with immunoSEQ multiplex PCR, while TCRdb's copy carries only in-frame clones and drops some. The table has some 130,000 clones, roughly nine tenths seen once; the top ten hold about 4%. The specimen sequenced was peripheral blood. The origin of the receptors is a middle-aged man with active COVID-19.

The chain recombines TRBV7-9 with TRBJ1-1; 9 nucleotides agree with TRBD1. Germline V gene sequence: CDR1 SEHNR, CDR2 FQNEAQ (reference sequence). The CDR3 totals 15 residues. Losses at the gene ends were 5 bases for V and 2 bases for J; bases not matched to a gene: 6. Here the CDR3 reads CASSPGTGRNTEAFF. CDR3 DNA sequence: TGTGCCAGCAGCCCCGGGACAGGGAGAAACACTGAAGCTTTCTTT.

The chain uses TRBV5-5 and TRBJ2-4; 11 positions match TRBD1. After removal of 4 bases from V and 5 bases from J, the junction contained 5 bases not matched to a gene. The CDR3 covers 15 residues. Germline CDR1 SGHKS, CDR2 YYEKEE (reference sequence). In DNA, the CDR3 is TGTGCCAGCAGCAGGACAGGGGGCGCCGAAAACATTCAGTACTTC. This codes for CASSRTGGAENIQYF.

The CDR3 DNA is TGCGCCAGCAGCTTGGAGGACAGGGCCATGGGTGAGCAGTTCTTC. This translates into CASSLEDRAMGEQFF. V and J are TRBV5-1 and TRBJ2-1, with TRBD1 matching over 8 bases. This CDR3 has 15 amino acids. The germline CDR1 and CDR2 sequences are SGHRS and YFSETQ. V was pared by 0 bases and J by 9 bases, with 8 bases of the junction left unmatched.

This chain uses TRBV18 with TRBJ1-4; D is perhaps TRBD1 (6 bases). The CDR3 totals 15 residues. V was shortened by 1 base and J by 4 bases, with 10 bases between the two germline ends. In germline, CDR1 is KGHSH, CDR2 LQKENI. In nucleotides, the CDR3 is TGTGCCAGCTCACCACAGGGACACCGTAATGAAAAACTGTTTTTT. It specifies CASSPQGHRNEKLFF.

This sequence joins TRBV10-3 and TRBJ2-5, with a tentative D call TRBD2 (5 bases). Trimming removed 3 bases from V and 5 bases from J, with 10 bases in between. The germline V gene has CDR1 ENHRY and CDR2 SYGVKD. This CDR3 spans 13 amino acids. The CDR3 DNA is TGTGCCATCAGTGACGGGGTGGGGGAGACCCAGTACTTC. It is translated as CAISDGVGETQYF.

The chain has TRBV6-5 and TRBJ1-2; D is perhaps TRBD1 (5 bases). The length of the CDR3 is 13 residues. The germline CDR1 and CDR2 sequences are MNHEY and SVGAGI. V lost 9 bases and J 4 bases, leaving 15 bases between the germline ends. The DNA of the CDR3 is TGTGCCAGTGCACTGGGGGGATCCTATGGCTACACCTTC. Translating gives CASALGGSYGYTF.

This clone appeared a few times. This rearrangement joins TRBV2 to TRBJ2-7; 9 bases line up with TRBD1. Germline CDR1 SNHLY, CDR2 FYNNEI. The CDR3 sequence is 13 residues long. V lost 6 bases to trimming and J lost 6 bases; unmatched junction nucleotides: 6. The CDR3 loop is CASRPWDRVEQYV. The CDR3 DNA reads as TGTGCCAGCAGACCCTGGGACAGGGTCGAGCAGTACGTC.

The rearrangement joins TRBV3-1 (or the pseudogene TRBV3-2) to TRBJ2-1; 8 bases align to TRBD2. Losses at the gene ends were 0 bases for V and 7 bases for J; bases not matched to a gene: 8. The CDR3 is 16 amino acids. Germline CDR1 reads LGHDT; CDR2 reads YNNKEL (reference sequence). For the CDR3, the DNA is TGTGCCAGCAGCCAAGAGAGGAGCGGGAGATCGAATGAGCAGTTCTTC. Amino acid sequence: CASSQERSGRSNEQFF.

The V call is TRBV7-9, the J call TRBJ2-1; TRBD1 agrees at 7 bases. This CDR3 spans 12 amino acids. Germline values: CDR1 SEHNR, CDR2 FQNEAQ (reference sequence). V was pared by 6 bases and J by 10 bases, with 6 bases of the junction left unmatched. The CDR3 is CASRPIRGEQFF. The CDR3 coding sequence is TGTGCCAGCAGGCCAATCAGGGGGGAGCAGTTCTTC.

The chain links TRBV4-2 to TRBJ2-7; 8 bases align to TRBD1. Germline-derived CDR1 and CDR2 are LGHNA and YNFKEQ. This CDR3 contains 17 residues. V shed 3 bases, J shed 3 bases, and the junction held 13 bases outside the gene matches. CDR3: CASSQDSQGQALYEQYF. CDR3 in DNA: TGTGCCAGCAGCCAGGACTCACAGGGACAGGCCCTCTACGAGCAGTACTTC.

The genes are TRBV7-3 and TRBJ2-1, with TRBD2 matching over 7 bases. Unmatched junction bases numbered 5, after V lost 5 bases and J lost 7 bases. Germline V gives CDR1 SGHTA, CDR2 FQGTGA. The CDR3 totals 13 residues. CDR3 in DNA: TGTGCCAGCAGCATCTGGGAGGGGAATGAGCAGTTCTTC. It is translated as CASSIWEGNEQFF.

The gene calls are TRBV3-1 (or the pseudogene TRBV3-2) and TRBJ2-4, with 9 positions matching TRBD1. Germline CDR1 and CDR2: LGHDT and YNNKEL (reference sequence). V lost 2 bases, J lost 7 bases, and 3 bases stayed unmatched. This CDR3 is 14 amino acids long. The CDR3 here is CASSQRDRENIQYF. As DNA, the CDR3 is TGTGCCAGCAGCCAACGGGACAGGGAGAACATTCAGTACTTC.

In this sample, this clone turned up once. The DNA for the CDR3 is TGTGCCACTGACCCGGGACAGGGTGCTGAAGCTTTCTTT. Protein product: CATDPGQGAEAFF. The rearrangement links TRBV19 to TRBJ1-1; 9 bases agree with TRBD1. The length of the CDR3 is 13 residues. V was pared by 10 bases and J by 6 bases, with 9 bases of the junction left unmatched. CDR1 LNHDA and CDR2 SQIVND come from the germline V gene (reference sequence).

The rearrangement links TRBV29-1 to TRBJ1-4, with D tentatively TRBD1 (6 bases). CDR1 is SQVTM, CDR2 ANQGSEA, per germline. V lost 7 bases and J lost 6, with 12 bases in between. The CDR3 contains 12 residues. The CDR3 bases are TGCAGCGCTGGACAGAATTATGAAAAACTGTTTTTT. Residues: CSAGQNYEKLFF.

The chain recombines TRBV2 with TRBJ2-3; TRBD1 is a possible D gene (6 bases). The germline CDR1 and CDR2 sequences are SNHLY and FYNNEI. The CDR3 extends over 12 amino acids. The V end lost 1 base, the J end lost 11 bases, and 10 bases lay between the germline ends. CDR3 DNA sequence: TGTGCCAGCAGTGAAGTGGGGGCGGGGCAGTATTTT. It codes for CASSEVGAGQYF. The variable domain in full, with the rest retrieved from reference TRBV2 and TRBJ2-3, is EPEVTQTPSHQVTQMGQEVILRCVPISNHLYFYWYRQILGQKVEFLVSFYNNEISEKSEIFDDQFSVERPDGSNFTLKIRSTKLEDSAMYFCASSEVGAGQYFGPGTRLTVL.

This chain uses TRBV6-1 with TRBJ1-6; a possible D gene is TRBD1 (6 bases). V was cut by 2 bases and J by 6 bases, with 14 bases left in between. Germline lookup yields CDR1 MNHNS and CDR2 SASEGT. This CDR3 has 16 amino acids. CDR3 in amino acids: CASSEIPGTSNSPLHF. Here the CDR3 DNA reads TGTGCCAGCAGTGAAATACCCGGGACAAGTAATTCACCCCTCCACTTT.

The chain carries TRBV28 and TRBJ1-2; 7 bases line up with TRBD1. There are 14 residues in the CDR3. Per the germline V gene, CDR1 is MDHEN and CDR2 is SYDVKM. After removal of 4 bases from V and 6 bases from J, the junction contained 8 bases not matched to a gene. As DNA, the CDR3 is TGTGCCAGCAGTTCGACAGGGAGAGTAGATGGCTACACCTTC. It yields the protein CASSSTGRVDGYTF.

This clone was counted between two and nine times. The chain couples TRBV5-1 to TRBJ2-3; 8 bases are shared with TRBD1. The CDR3 has 13 amino acids. V lost 5 bases to trimming and J lost 5 bases; unmatched junction nucleotides: 4. Germline assignment: CDR1 SGHRS and CDR2 YFSETQ. The CDR3 sequence is CASSQGAIDTQYF. The CDR3 DNA is TGCGCCAGCAGTCAGGGGGCAATAGATACGCAGTATTTT.